The rows below give T cell receptor beta chains drawn from one sample of a study of OX40 agonist ivuxolimab in advanced cancers. Produced via immunoSEQ multiplex PCR; TCRdb's table is partial and in-frame only. The sample lists 65,000 to 95,000 clones, roughly 89% occurring once. The sample here was CD4+ or CD8+ T cells sorted from blood, taken in a trial of the OX40 agonist ivuxolimab. Source of these receptors: an adult with an advanced solid tumor such as melanoma, head and neck, liver or kidney cancer. Each CDR3 is given with its conserved first and last residue. A D gene is named only where the DNA matches it firmly. Clone size is not always given. Where it is, it says once, few, many or a class for expanded clones.

D gene: TRBD2
J gene: TRBJ2-7
clone size: NA
V gene: TRBV19
CDR3 protein: CASSPGLAGPTLSDEQYF
CDR3 DNA: TGTGCCAGTAGTCCGGGCCTAGCGGGCCCCACCCTCTCGGACGAGCAGTACTTC

D gene: TRBD2
J gene: TRBJ2-3
clone size: NA
V gene: TRBV19
CDR3 protein: CASSPRPGLAGNYRSTDTQYF
CDR3 DNA: TGTGCCAGTAGTCCTCGACCGGGACTAGCGGGAAATTATCGGAGCACAGATACGCAGTATTTT

D gene: NA
J gene: TRBJ1-2
clone size: once
V gene: TRBV6-5
CDR3 protein: CASSYSIFTALRAYTF
CDR3 DNA: TGTGCCAGCAGTTACTCGATCTTTACGGCCCTGAGGGCTTACACCTTC

D gene: NA
J gene: TRBJ2-3
clone size: NA
V gene: TRBV2
CDR3 protein: CASPSRGFSNTQYF
CDR3 DNA: TGTGCCAGCCCGAGTCGCGGATTCAGTAATACGCAGTATTTT

D gene: NA
J gene: TRBJ2-1
clone size: NA
V gene: TRBV9
CDR3 protein: CASRASNEQFF
CDR3 DNA: TGTGCCAGCAGAGCCTCGAATGAGCAGTTCTTC

D gene: TRBD1
J gene: TRBJ2-1
clone size: NA
V gene: TRBV19
CDR3 protein: CASSIGQGAYNEQFF
CDR3 DNA: TGTGCCAGTAGTATAGGACAGGGGGCCTACAATGAGCAGTTCTTC

D gene: TRBD1
J gene: TRBJ1-2
clone size: once
V gene: TRBV30
CDR3 protein: CAWSVGTVYGYTF
CDR3 DNA: TGTGCCTGGAGTGTGGGGACAGTCTATGGCTACACCTTC

D gene: TRBD1
J gene: TRBJ2-3
clone size: NA
V gene: TRBV28
CDR3 protein: CASSLRTGRTSTDTQYF
CDR3 DNA: TGTGCCAGCAGCCTCCGGACAGGGAGAACTAGCACAGATACGCAGTATTTT

D gene: TRBD1
J gene: TRBJ2-5
clone size: once
V gene: TRBV30
CDR3 protein: CAWRGGRDRAKTQYF
CDR3 DNA: TGTGCCTGGAGAGGGGGGCGGGACAGGGCAAAGACCCAGTACTTC

D gene: NA
J gene: TRBJ2-5
clone size: NA
V gene: TRBV28
CDR3 protein: CASSRPLASQETQYF
CDR3 DNA: TGTGCCAGCAGCCGGCCCCTAGCGTCCCAAGAGACCCAGTACTTC

D gene: TRBD1
J gene: TRBJ2-2
clone size: NA
V gene: TRBV5-1
CDR3 protein: CASSLAGTGGPGELFF
CDR3 DNA: TGCGCCAGCAGCTTGGCCGGGACAGGGGGTCCCGGGGAGCTGTTTTTT

D gene: NA
J gene: TRBJ2-1
clone size: few
V gene: TRBV29-1
CDR3 protein: CSERTADNEQFF
CDR3 DNA: TGCAGCGAAAGGACGGCGGACAATGAGCAGTTCTTC

D gene: NA
J gene: TRBJ2-2
clone size: NA
V gene: TRBV19
CDR3 protein: CASSIGEGATGELFF
CDR3 DNA: TGTGCCAGTAGTATCGGCGAAGGGGCCACCGGGGAGCTGTTTTTT

D gene: NA
J gene: TRBJ2-1
clone size: NA
V gene: TRBV6-4
CDR3 protein: CASSDSFDSRYNEQFF
CDR3 DNA: TGTGCCAGCAGTGACTCGTTCGACAGTAGATACAATGAGCAGTTCTTC

D gene: NA
J gene: TRBJ2-7
clone size: few
V gene: TRBV14
CDR3 protein: CASSPTRHEQYF
CDR3 DNA: TGTGCCAGCAGCCCAACCAGGCACGAGCAGTACTTC

D gene: TRBD1
J gene: TRBJ2-7
clone size: NA
V gene: TRBV6-1
CDR3 protein: CASSAVAGGSYEQYF
CDR3 DNA: TGTGCCAGCAGTGCAGTGGCAGGGGGATCTTACGAGCAGTACTTC

D gene: TRBD1
J gene: TRBJ1-2
clone size: NA
V gene: TRBV2
CDR3 protein: CASSLGQRNYGYTF
CDR3 DNA: TGTGCCAGCAGTTTGGGACAGCGAAACTATGGCTACACCTTC

D gene: TRBD2
J gene: TRBJ2-3
clone size: NA
V gene: TRBV28
CDR3 protein: CASRDGLARTDTQYF
CDR3 DNA: TGTGCCAGCAGAGACGGACTAGCGAGGACAGATACGCAGTATTTT

D gene: NA
J gene: TRBJ2-2
clone size: NA
V gene: TRBV7-2
CDR3 protein: CASSPGTAYTGELFF
CDR3 DNA: TGTGCCAGCAGCCCCGGGACGGCTTACACCGGGGAGCTGTTTTTT

D gene: NA
J gene: TRBJ2-7
clone size: NA
V gene: TRBV5-8
CDR3 protein: CASSFGGLSYYEQYF
CDR3 DNA: TGTGCCAGCAGCTTCGGGGGGCTCTCCTACTACGAGCAGTACTTC

D gene: NA
J gene: TRBJ2-5
clone size: NA
V gene: TRBV28
CDR3 protein: CASSKPLGLQETQYF
CDR3 DNA: TGTGCCAGCAGTAAACCCCTGGGACTTCAAGAGACCCAGTACTTC

D gene: NA
J gene: TRBJ1-5
clone size: NA
V gene: TRBV19
CDR3 protein: CASSNQGVGQPQHF
CDR3 DNA: TGTGCCAGTAGTAACCAGGGTGTCGGTCAGCCCCAGCATTTT

D gene: NA
J gene: TRBJ1-3
clone size: NA
V gene: TRBV7-2
CDR3 protein: CASSWSSGNTIYF
CDR3 DNA: TGTGCCAGCAGCTGGAGCTCTGGAAACACCATATATTTT

D gene: NA
J gene: TRBJ1-1
clone size: NA
V gene: TRBV6-1
CDR3 protein: CASSEVTIAAFF
CDR3 DNA: TGTGCCAGCAGTGAAGTTACCATAGCAGCTTTCTTT

D gene: TRBD1
J gene: TRBJ1-5
clone size: once
V gene: TRBV2
CDR3 protein: CASRETGDRSNQPQHF
CDR3 DNA: TGTGCCAGCAGGGAAACCGGGGACAGAAGCAATCAGCCCCAGCATTTT

D gene: TRBD2
J gene: TRBJ2-2
clone size: NA
V gene: TRBV27
CDR3 protein: CASSFPSGGNTGELFF
CDR3 DNA: TGTGCCAGCAGTTTTCCTAGCGGGGGGAACACCGGGGAGCTGTTTTTT

D gene: NA
J gene: TRBJ1-1
clone size: once
V gene: TRBV2
CDR3 protein: CASRWTDREAFF
CDR3 DNA: TGTGCCAGCAGATGGACCGACCGTGAAGCTTTCTTT

D gene: NA
J gene: TRBJ1-5
clone size: once
V gene: TRBV19
CDR3 protein: CATGGSGTSNQPQHF
CDR3 DNA: TGTGCCACAGGCGGCAGTGGGACGAGCAATCAGCCCCAGCATTTT

D gene: TRBD1
J gene: TRBJ2-1
clone size: NA
V gene: TRBV7-2
CDR3 protein: CASSLRGQSYNEQFF
CDR3 DNA: TGTGCCAGCAGCTTAAGGGGACAGAGCTACAATGAGCAGTTCTTC

D gene: TRBD1
J gene: TRBJ1-5
clone size: NA
V gene: TRBV19
CDR3 protein: CASSTGGSSNQPRHF
CDR3 DNA: TGTGCCAGTAGTACAGGGGGCTCTAGCAATCAGCCCCGGCATTTT

D gene: NA
J gene: TRBJ2-1
clone size: NA
V gene: TRBV19
CDR3 protein: CASSGWDEQFF
CDR3 DNA: TGTGCCAGTAGTGGGTGGGATGAGCAGTTCTTC

D gene: NA
J gene: TRBJ1-5
clone size: once
V gene: TRBV27
CDR3 protein: CASSLSRANQPQHF
CDR3 DNA: TGTGCCAGCAGTTTAAGCAGGGCCAATCAGCCCCAGCATTTT

D gene: NA
J gene: TRBJ1-1
clone size: once
V gene: TRBV29-1
CDR3 protein: CSVDPQGMNTEAFF
CDR3 DNA: TGCAGCGTTGACCCCCAGGGGATGAACACTGAAGCTTTCTTT

D gene: TRBD1
J gene: TRBJ2-2
clone size: NA
V gene: TRBV4-1
CDR3 protein: CASSRRQGDTGELFF
CDR3 DNA: TGCGCCAGCAGCCGACGACAGGGGGACACCGGGGAGCTGTTTTTT

D gene: NA
J gene: TRBJ1-5
clone size: NA
V gene: TRBV18
CDR3 protein: CASSPGGVGQPQHF
CDR3 DNA: TGTGCCAGCTCACCAGGTGGGGTAGGTCAGCCCCAGCATTTT

D gene: TRBD1
J gene: TRBJ2-3
clone size: once
V gene: TRBV6-6
CDR3 protein: CASSYPGGDTQYF
CDR3 DNA: TGTGCCAGCAGTTATCCAGGGGGAGATACGCAGTATTTT

D gene: NA
J gene: TRBJ1-2
clone size: few
V gene: TRBV6-1
CDR3 protein: CASSEARGRGGYTF
CDR3 DNA: TGTGCCAGCAGTGAAGCCCGGGGGCGGGGTGGCTACACCTTC

D gene: NA
J gene: TRBJ2-7
clone size: NA
V gene: TRBV5-1
CDR3 protein: CASSPGGAATYEQYF
CDR3 DNA: TGCGCCAGCAGCCCTGGGGGGGCCGCTACCTACGAGCAGTACTTC

D gene: TRBD2
J gene: TRBJ2-3
clone size: NA
V gene: TRBV2
CDR3 protein: CAKTREGSDTQYF
CDR3 DNA: TGTGCCAAGACGCGGGAGGGTTCAGATACGCAGTATTTT

D gene: NA
J gene: TRBJ1-6
clone size: NA
V gene: TRBV12-1
CDR3 protein: CASSFETGRDSFSTYNSPLHF
CDR3 DNA: TGTGCCAGCAGCTTTGAGACGGGACGGGATTCCTTTTCCACCTATAATTCACCCCTCCACTTT

D gene: NA
J gene: TRBJ1-1
clone size: NA
V gene: TRBV6-1
CDR3 protein: CASSHGLNTEAFF
CDR3 DNA: TGTGCCAGCAGTCACGGATTGAACACTGAAGCTTTCTTT

D gene: TRBD1
J gene: TRBJ2-7
clone size: once
V gene: TRBV11-1
CDR3 protein: CASSLLGPRDRGSYEQYF
CDR3 DNA: TGTGCCAGCAGCTTACTAGGCCCCCGGGACAGGGGCTCCTACGAGCAGTACTTC

D gene: NA
J gene: TRBJ2-3
clone size: NA
V gene: TRBV9
CDR3 protein: CASSVDGSKTDTQYF
CDR3 DNA: TGTGCCAGCAGCGTAGACGGGAGTAAGACAGATACGCAGTATTTT

D gene: NA
J gene: TRBJ2-1
clone size: NA
V gene: TRBV15
CDR3 protein: CATSRDGGFEQFF
CDR3 DNA: TGTGCCACCAGCAGAGATGGCGGCTTTGAGCAGTTCTTC

D gene: TRBD1
J gene: TRBJ1-6
clone size: NA
V gene: TRBV27
CDR3 protein: CASTGYRGLNSPLHF
CDR3 DNA: TGTGCCAGCACGGGGTACAGGGGGCTAAATTCACCCCTCCACTTT

D gene: TRBD2
J gene: TRBJ2-1
clone size: NA
V gene: TRBV19
CDR3 protein: CASSLAGGPLDEQFF
CDR3 DNA: TGTGCCAGTAGTCTAGCGGGAGGGCCCCTCGATGAGCAGTTCTTC

D gene: NA
J gene: TRBJ2-2
clone size: NA
V gene: TRBV28
CDR3 protein: CASTHGGTGELFF
CDR3 DNA: TGTGCCAGCACCCATGGGGGTACCGGGGAGCTGTTTTTT

D gene: TRBD2
J gene: TRBJ2-1
clone size: NA
V gene: TRBV27
CDR3 protein: CASSLRVRAGGIYNEQFF
CDR3 DNA: TGTGCCAGCAGTTTAAGGGTTCGGGCGGGAGGAATATACAATGAGCAGTTCTTC

D gene: TRBD2
J gene: TRBJ2-2
clone size: NA
V gene: TRBV27
CDR3 protein: CASSLGRGDTGELFF
CDR3 DNA: TGTGCCAGCAGTTTGGGGCGGGGGGACACCGGGGAGCTGTTTTTT

D gene: NA
J gene: TRBJ1-5
clone size: NA
V gene: TRBV30
CDR3 protein: CAWSGAGGGNQPQHF
CDR3 DNA: TGTGCCTGGAGCGGGGCGGGAGGGGGCAATCAGCCCCAGCATTTT

D gene: TRBD1
J gene: TRBJ2-3
clone size: NA
V gene: TRBV6-4
CDR3 protein: CASRLTGVGGADTQYF
CDR3 DNA: TGTGCCAGCAGGTTGACAGGGGTCGGGGGCGCAGATACGCAGTATTTT

D gene: TRBD2
J gene: TRBJ2-7
clone size: NA
V gene: TRBV6-1
CDR3 protein: CASTRTRGAYEQYF
CDR3 DNA: TGTGCCAGCACAAGGACTAGAGGCGCGTACGAGCAGTACTTC

D gene: NA
J gene: TRBJ1-5
clone size: NA
V gene: TRBV21-1
CDR3 protein: CASDDKDQKEHQPQHF
CDR3 DNA: TGTGCCAGCGACGATAAAGACCAGAAGGAGCATCAGCCCCAGCATTTT

D gene: TRBD1
J gene: TRBJ2-3
clone size: NA
V gene: TRBV5-1
CDR3 protein: CASSPEQRGQGDTQYF
CDR3 DNA: TGCGCCAGCAGCCCGGAGCAAAGGGGGCAAGGAGATACGCAGTATTTT

D gene: NA
J gene: TRBJ2-1
clone size: NA
V gene: TRBV11-2
CDR3 protein: CASSQVVGAIYNEQFF
CDR3 DNA: TGTGCCAGCAGCCAAGTGGTCGGGGCAATATACAATGAGCAGTTCTTC

D gene: NA
J gene: TRBJ2-2
clone size: once
V gene: TRBV5-1
CDR3 protein: CASSSEGVGELFF
CDR3 DNA: TGCGCCAGCAGCTCGGAAGGGGTCGGGGAGCTGTTTTTT

D gene: NA
J gene: TRBJ2-5
clone size: NA
V gene: TRBV5-6
CDR3 protein: CASSPGSLVGKTQYF
CDR3 DNA: TGTGCCAGCAGCCCCGGGTCCCTAGTGGGGAAGACCCAGTACTTC

D gene: NA
J gene: TRBJ2-1
clone size: NA
V gene: TRBV14
CDR3 protein: CASSQIERSNEQFF
CDR3 DNA: TGTGCCAGCAGCCAGATAGAGCGAAGTAATGAGCAGTTCTTC

D gene: NA
J gene: TRBJ2-1
clone size: NA
V gene: TRBV5-6
CDR3 protein: CASSFSLETYNEQFF
CDR3 DNA: TGTGCCAGCAGCTTCAGTCTTGAAACCTACAATGAGCAGTTCTTC